This T cell receptor (beta chain) was retrieved from a study of T cells in Graves' hyperthyroidism and ophthalmopathy. The wider study: The authors collected peripheral blood at initial diagnosis, before any treatment. Findings of the study overall: The authors' 13 V-J model separated ophthalmopathy from stable hyperthyroidism. Blood shared most expanded thyroid clonotypes above 0.001.

The count of this clonotype is one. As yet, its antigen is unknown. Amplified regions were TCR beta CDR3 sequences from RNA transcripts. When the TCR CDR3 underwent first-round RT-PCR, the HTBI primer set was used. TCRdb re-analysed the multiplex PCR reads in MiXCR, keeping a single row per CDR3 protein. In the table there are 490,000 or so distinct CDR3 sequences, under 25% of which are singletons. The V and J ends lost 4 bases and 4 bases respectively, with 17 bases between them. There are 15 residues in the CDR3. Germline V gene data show CDR1 as SGHKS and CDR2 as YYEKEE (reference sequence). The TCR sequence derives from a woman in her sixties or seventies with Graves' ophthalmopathy. Sequencing was done on a sample of blood. This rearrangement joins TRBV5-5 to TRBJ1-1; TRBD1 might be the D (6 bases). CDR3 bases: TGTGCCAGCAGCATAGGGGGGGCGCTGGGCACTGAAGCTTTCTTT. As protein: CASSIGGALGTEAFF.